This entry lists 23 T cell receptor beta chains sequenced from one sample in a study of T-cell memory formation after mild COVID-19. TCRdb itself ran the 5' RACE reads through MiXCR, one entry per CDR3 protein. This table holds about 260,000 distinct CDR3 sequences, 15% to 20% found once. Sequenced input: PBMCs or a T cell subset sorted from them (not recorded which). Receptor source: a man between 18 and 35 years old who had mild COVID-19 (a few samples of this study predate the infection). Cell type and time point are not known.

This clonotype has more than one count but fewer than ten. The chain links TRBV6-5 to TRBJ2-7, with unresolved D. Per the germline V gene, CDR1 is MNHEY and CDR2 is SVGAGI. V lost 2 bases and J 0 bases, leaving 11 bases between the germline ends. The CDR3 consists of 15 residues. The CDR3: CASSYTGDLSYEQYF. The CDR3 DNA is TGTGCCAGCAGTTACACTGGAGATCTCTCCTACGAGCAGTACTTC.

This clonotype came up a few times. The J gene is TRBJ2-1, the V gene TRBV5-4, with no clear D. The CDR3 is made up of 15 amino acids. Germline V lookup: CDR1 SGHNT, CDR2 YYREEE (reference sequence). The V gene lost 0 bases and the J gene lost 6 bases, with 13 bases spanning the gap. The CDR3 DNA is TGTGCCAGCAGCTTGGGGAATCCCCTTACCAATGAGCAGTTCTTC. Protein sequence: CASSLGNPLTNEQFF. Supplemented by reference TRBV5-4 and TRBJ2-1, the full variable domain reads ETGVTQSPTHLIKTRGQQVTLRCSSQSGHNTVSWYQQALGQGPQFIFQYYREEENGRGNFPPRFSGLQFPNYSSELNVNALELDDSALYLCASSLGNPLTNEQFFGPGTRLTVL.

The V call is TRBV24-1, the J call TRBJ2-3, with D unclear. The V gene lost 10 bases and the J gene lost 13 bases, with 20 bases spanning the gap. The V gene's germline CDR1 is KGHDR and CDR2 SFDVKD. CDR3 size: 12 residues. The CDR3 region has the DNA TGTGCCACGACCTCTAAGGGTCCAAAGAAGTATTTT. Its protein product is CATTSKGPKKYF.

In its sample, this clonotype was seen a few times. This chain joins TRBV7-2 and TRBJ1-1; TRBD1 might be the D (5 bases). The V gene lost 2 bases and the J gene lost 3 bases, with 13 bases spanning the gap. Germline CDR1 is SGHTA and CDR2 is FQGNSA. The CDR3 runs to 15 residues. The CDR3 protein is CASSLLRGSYTEAFF. In DNA, the CDR3 is TGTGCCAGCAGCTTATTGAGGGGTTCGTACACTGAAGCTTTCTTT.

This clonotype was counted between two and nine times. The chain uses TRBV6-2 or TRBV6-3 and TRBJ1-6; D is unresolved. The length of the CDR3 is 11 residues. Trimming left V 6 bases short and J 10 bases short, with 7 bases between. Germline CDR1 and CDR2: MNHEY and SVGEGT. CDR3 sequence: CASSAGSPLHF. The CDR3 DNA sequence: TGTGCCAGCAGCGCGGGGTCACCCCTCCACTTT.

This clonotype has a handful of counts. V gene TRBV4-1 combines with J gene TRBJ2-1, with 7 bases fitting TRBD1. The CDR3 length is 15 residues. Germline CDR1 MGHRA, CDR2 YSYEKL. The V gene end was trimmed by 8 bases and the J gene end by 9 bases; junction bases not matched to a gene: 16. CDR3 amino acids: CASGTTGPSGSEQFF. CDR3 DNA sequence: TGCGCCAGCGGAACGACAGGGCCCTCGGGGTCTGAGCAGTTCTTC.

V is TRBV7-8 and J is TRBJ2-3; 7 bases fit TRBD2. Germline trimming cut 4 bases from V and 2 bases from J; bases unmatched to any gene: 12. The CDR3 totals 17 residues. CDR1 and CDR2 (germline): SGHVS, FQNEAQ. CDR3 residues: CASSSYSRGEYTDTQYF. The CDR3 DNA reads TGTGCCAGCAGCTCTTATTCTCGGGGGGAATACACAGATACGCAGTATTTT.

The DNA for the CDR3 is TGTGCCAGCAGCGTCGGGACGGTACCTCAAGAGACCCAGTACTTC. Its translation: CASSVGTVPQETQYF. This chain connects TRBV9 to TRBJ2-5; the D gene could be TRBD1 or TRBD2 (5 bases each). V was trimmed by 2 bases and J by 2 bases, leaving 13 bases between them. Germline V gene sequence: CDR1 SGDLS, CDR2 YYNGEE. The CDR3 covers 15 residues.

V usage is TRBV6-2 or TRBV6-3 and J usage is TRBJ2-7; D not certain. The V gene's germline CDR1 is MNHEY and CDR2 SVGEGT. The CDR3 totals 14 residues. Trimming removed 0 bases at V and 4 bases at J, with 10 bases between. CDR3 residues: CASSYSILSYEQYV. Here the CDR3 DNA reads TGTGCCAGCAGTTACTCGATTCTTTCATACGAGCAGTACGTC.

This clonotype has a handful of counts. This CDR3 is CASTADIYGFGDTEAFF. CDR3 bases: TGTGCCAGCACCGCCGACATTTATGGGTTTGGTGACACTGAAGCTTTCTTT. This chain connects TRBV6-2 or TRBV6-3 to TRBJ1-1; no definite D call. The CDR3 sequence is 17 residues long. Trimming took 7 bases from V and 3 from J, leaving 24 bases between them. Germline-derived CDR1 and CDR2 are MNHEY and SVGEGT.

The chain recombines TRBV18 with TRBJ1-2; TRBD1 aligns across 7 bases. V dropped 2 bases and J dropped 3; count of bases not matched to a gene: 9. CDR3 length: 16 residues. The germline V gene encodes CDR1 KGHSH and CDR2 LQKENI. CDR3 region: CASSPSSGGIDYGYTF. For the CDR3, the DNA is TGTGCCAGCTCACCAAGCTCAGGGGGAATCGACTATGGCTACACCTTC.

Only a few counts were recorded for this clonotype. The V call is TRBV7-9, the J call TRBJ1-2, with D hard to call. Trimming removed 10 bases from V and 4 bases from J, with 16 bases in between. Germline CDR1 reads SEHNR; CDR2 reads FQNEAQ (reference sequence). The CDR3 has 13 residues. As DNA, the CDR3 is TGTGCCACTCCCACGGGCAGTTCCTATGGCTACACCTTC. Its translation is CATPTGSSYGYTF. The complete variable domain, with remaining parts taken from reference TRBV7-9 and TRBJ1-2, reads DTGVSQNPRHKITKRGQNVTFRCDPISEHNRLYWYRQTLGQGPEFLTYFQNEAQLEKSRLLSDRFSAERPKGSFSTLEIQRTEQGDSAMYLCATPTGSSYGYTFGSGTRLTVV.

Only a few counts were recorded for this clonotype. The chain uses TRBV20-1 and TRBJ2-7; a possible D gene is TRBD2 (5 bases). CDR1 and CDR2 from the germline V gene are DFQATT and SNEGSKA (reference sequence). CDR3 length equals 13 residues. The V and J ends lost 3 bases and 2 bases respectively, with 11 bases between them. The DNA of the CDR3 is TGCAGTGCTAGGGGGTCCGGGACCTACGAGCAGTACTTC. Its translation is CSARGSGTYEQYF.

The sample holds a few counts of this clonotype. The chain's CDR3 is CASSLQGVTGELFF. In DNA, the CDR3 is TGTGCCAGCAGTTTGCAGGGCGTCACCGGGGAGCTGTTTTTT. The gene calls are TRBV28 and TRBJ2-2; D possibly corresponds to TRBD1 (5 bases). Germline V gene lookup returns CDR1 MDHEN and CDR2 SYDVKM. CDR3 length: 14 amino acids. Trimming took 3 bases from V and 4 from J, leaving 9 bases between them.

The rearrangement links TRBV4-1 to TRBJ1-1; a possible D gene is TRBD1 (6 bases). This CDR3 is built from 16 residues. CDR1 and CDR2 from the germline V gene are MGHRA and YSYEKL. Trimming took off 0 bases at V and 4 bases at J, with 15 bases between the two ends. For the CDR3, the DNA is TGCGCCAGCAGCCAAGATTCCCGCAGGGGAGCCACTGAAGCTTTCTTT. Translating gives CASSQDSRRGATEAFF.

This chain uses TRBV12-5 with TRBJ2-7; 9 bases are shared with TRBD1. The CDR3 runs to 16 residues. In germline, CDR1 is LGHNT, CDR2 FRNRAP. V dropped 0 bases and J dropped 6; count of bases not matched to a gene: 9. CDR3 nucleotides: TGTGCTAGTGGTTTGGTGCTGGGGACAGGGTACGCCGAGCAGTACTTC. Its protein is CASGLVLGTGYAEQYF.

V gene TRBV7-2 combines with J gene TRBJ1-6; D ambiguous. Trimming pared 2 bases from V and 14 bases from J, leaving 16 bases between. CDR1 and CDR2 (germline): SGHTA, FQGNSA. This CDR3 has 14 residues. The CDR3, as DNA: TGTGCCAGCAGCTTAAACAGCTCGCGCGGGACCCTCCACTTT. Its protein product is CASSLNSSRGTLHF.

The chain has TRBV12-3 or TRBV12-4 and TRBJ2-1; D is perhaps TRBD2 (7 bases). The CDR3 consists of 10 residues. The V gene lost 10 bases and the J gene lost 13 bases, with 14 bases spanning the gap. CDR3: CATGRGVQFF. CDR3 sequence (DNA): TGTGCCACTGGGAGGGGGGTTCAGTTCTTC.

This clonotype has a handful of counts. CDR3 in amino acids: CASSRYIATNEKLFF. CDR3 DNA: TGCGCCAGCAGCCGCTACATTGCAACTAATGAAAAACTGTTTTTT. The rearrangement links TRBV4-1 to TRBJ1-4, with D unclear. CDR3 length equals 15 residues. Looked up from germline, CDR1 is MGHRA and CDR2 is YSYEKL. Trimming removed 4 bases from V and 0 bases from J, with 9 bases in between.

The rearrangement uses TRBV20-1 and TRBJ2-7; 9 bases match TRBD1. The CDR3 loop spans 13 amino acids. CDR1 and CDR2 from the germline V gene are DFQATT and SNEGSKA (reference sequence). V lost 5 bases, J lost 6 bases, and 8 bases stayed unmatched. The CDR3 is CSARTGDLSEQYF. CDR3 in DNA: TGCAGTGCTCGGACAGGGGATTTAAGCGAGCAGTACTTC.

This clonotype was detected only a few times. The chain combines TRBV12-3 or TRBV12-4 with TRBJ2-7, with D perhaps matching TRBD1 (6 bases). CDR3 length equals 15 residues. The germline V and J ends were trimmed by 5 bases and 0 bases, with 14 bases remaining between them. CDR3 residues: CASSPDSESSYEQYF. The CDR3 DNA reads as TGTGCCAGCAGTCCGGACAGCGAAAGCTCCTACGAGCAGTACTTC.

The chain links TRBV12-3 or TRBV12-4 to TRBJ1-4; D is possibly TRBD1 (6 bases). The CDR3 is 13 residues long. Trimming removed 5 bases from V and 7 bases from J, with 11 bases in between. This CDR3 reads CASSRGGGEKLFF. The DNA for the CDR3 is TGTGCCAGCAGTCGGGGGGGCGGTGAAAAACTGTTTTTT.

This clonotype was picked up a small number of times. This chain links TRBV27 with TRBJ2-2; D gene uncertain. This CDR3 spans 14 amino acids. Per germline, CDR1 MNHEY and CDR2 SMNVEV (reference sequence). Trimming took 5 bases from V and 4 from J, leaving 11 bases between them. The CDR3 sequence is CASSPLIITGELFF. The CDR3 DNA sequence: TGTGCCAGCAGTCCCCTTATAATCACCGGGGAGCTGTTTTTT.